These 21 T cell receptor beta chains share one sample of origin, sequenced in a study of CD8 T cells in ankylosing spondylitis. TCRdb redid the calling of the 5' RACE reads with MiXCR, one entry per CDR3 protein. The sample gives some 63,000 distinct CDR3 sequences, about 6% of which show up once; 5% is in the top ten. Sequences were obtained from synovial fluid, either unsorted or a sorted T cell fraction (not recorded which). The origin of the receptors is a male donor with ankylosing spondylitis.

This clonotype was picked up many times. The CDR3 loop reads CASSLMGPTPLNEQFF. CDR3 in DNA: TGTGCCAGCAGCCTTATGGGACCTACTCCCCTGAACGAGCAGTTCTTC. This chain joins TRBV5-6 and TRBJ2-1; D may be TRBD1 or TRBD2 (5 bases each). The germline gives CDR1 SGHDT, CDR2 YYEEEE. The CDR3 has 16 amino acids. Trimming pared 4 bases from V and 10 bases from J, leaving 24 bases between.

On this clonotype itself: This sequence may be a read error, since a much larger clone differs from it by one base. The chain links TRBV10-3 to TRBJ2-7; D gene ambiguous. This CDR3 is built from 12 residues. Germline-derived CDR1 and CDR2 are ENHRY and SYGVKD. V shed 4 bases and J shed 1 base, with 5 bases lying between them. The CDR3 DNA sequence: TGTGCCATCAGTGGGGAATCCTACGAGCAGTACTTC. Translation gives CAISGESYEQYF.

This clonotype was recorded many times. This rearrangement joins TRBV28 to TRBJ2-7, with TRBD2 matching 10 bases. This CDR3 spans 15 amino acids. With V trimmed by 3 bases and J by 3 bases, 5 bases remained unmatched. Germline loops: CDR1 MDHEN, CDR2 SYDVKM. The CDR3 DNA reads as TGTGCCAGCAGTTTCAGCGGGAGGGCCCTCTACGAGCAGTACTTC. Its protein product is CASSFSGRALYEQYF.

This clonotype was observed many times. The chain has TRBV12-3 or TRBV12-4 and TRBJ2-3; 8 positions match TRBD2. The CDR3 contains 16 residues. The J segment lost 1 base and the V segment lost 0 bases, leaving 3 bases of the junction unmatched. The chain's CDR3 is CASSLARGEGTDTQYF. Written as DNA, the CDR3 is TGTGCCAGCAGTTTAGCGCGGGGGGAGGGCACAGATACGCAGTATTTT.

This clonotype appeared many times. The chain is built from TRBV20-1 and TRBJ2-7; no firm D call. There are 12 residues in the CDR3. The V gene lost 3 bases and the J gene lost 3 bases, with 9 bases spanning the gap. Germline V CDR1 and CDR2: DFQATT, SNEGSKA (reference sequence). The CDR3 sequence: CSASGGSYEQYF. The DNA of the CDR3 is TGCAGTGCTAGTGGCGGAAGCTACGAGCAGTACTTC.

This clonotype appeared once. The J gene is TRBJ1-4, the V gene TRBV3-1, with D perhaps matching TRBD1 (6 bases). V dropped 10 bases and J dropped 3 bases, with 27 bases sitting between them. Looked up from germline, CDR1 is LGHDT and CDR2 is YNNKEL (reference sequence). CDR3 size: 18 residues. For the CDR3, the DNA is TGTGCCATCTGTTCCACCGTAGGATGGGGGGCGCCTAATGAAAAACTGTTTTTT. Protein: CAICSTVGWGAPNEKLFF.

This clonotype was found many times. This chain joins TRBV6-2 or TRBV6-3 and TRBJ2-5; 7 positions match TRBD1. V dropped 0 bases and J dropped 0; count of bases not matched to a gene: 10. This CDR3 is 18 amino acids long. Germline CDR1 is MNHEY and CDR2 is SVGEGT. The CDR3 loop reads CASSYSLPGQQYQETQYF. The CDR3 DNA is TGTGCCAGCAGTTACTCGCTTCCGGGACAGCAGTACCAAGAGACCCAGTACTTC.

By proportion, this clonotype is medium-sized. The rearrangement uses TRBV20-1 and TRBJ2-3; 9 bases fit TRBD2. The CDR3 is made up of 16 amino acids. In germline, CDR1 is DFQATT, CDR2 SNEGSKA (reference sequence). Unmatched junction bases numbered 14, after V lost 6 bases and J lost 4 bases. CDR3 sequence reads: CSASPSGLAGSDTQYF. In DNA, the CDR3 is TGCAGTGCCAGCCCGTCGGGGCTAGCGGGATCAGATACGCAGTATTTT.

This clonotype was seen repeatedly, ten times or more. This chain joins TRBV15 and TRBJ2-2; D remains unclear. Trimming removed 0 bases from V and 7 bases from J, with 9 bases in between. The CDR3 extends over 14 amino acids. Germline values: CDR1 LNHNV, CDR2 YYDKDF (reference sequence). CDR3 amino acids: CATSRDDRSGELFF. DNA for the CDR3: TGTGCCACCAGCAGAGATGATCGTAGCGGGGAGCTGTTTTTT.

On this clonotype: One end of the junction is discordant with germline, which a read error may explain. V and J are TRBV20-1 and TRBJ2-1, with 10 bases fitting TRBD2. Per the germline V gene, CDR1 is DFQATT and CDR2 is SNEGSKA (reference sequence). This CDR3 has 18 residues. Written as DNA, the CDR3 is TGCAGTGCAAGAGTGGAGACTAGCGGGTGGAGCTCCTACAATGAGCAGTTCTTC. It encodes CSARVETSGWSSYNEQFF.

This clonotype appeared many times. This rearrangement joins TRBV6-2 or TRBV6-3 to TRBJ2-1; TRBD2 matches 14 bases. Germline trimming cut 6 bases from V and 5 bases from J; bases unmatched to any gene: 3. CDR1 and CDR2 (germline): MNHEY, SVGEGT. The CDR3 is made up of 15 amino acids. CDR3 sequence reads: CASRPGLAGDNEQFF. The CDR3 DNA reads as TGTGCCAGCAGACCGGGACTAGCGGGAGACAATGAGCAGTTCTTC.

This chain uses TRBV25-1 with TRBJ2-7, with TRBD2 matching over 11 bases. CDR1 and CDR2 (germline): MGHDK, SYGVNS. V lost 7 bases, J lost 4 bases, and 12 bases stayed unmatched. The CDR3 has 16 amino acids. CDR3 amino acids: CASTEGSGRAGYEQYF. The CDR3 bases are TGTGCCAGCACCGAAGGTAGCGGGAGGGCCGGTTACGAGCAGTACTTC.

J is TRBJ2-2 and V is TRBV5-1; D gene unclear. The germline V and J ends were trimmed by 1 base and 3 bases, with 7 bases remaining between them. CDR1 is SGHRS, CDR2 YFSETQ, per germline. The CDR3 contains 14 residues. CDR3 loop: CASSLNWDTGELFF. CDR3 in DNA: TGCGCCAGCAGCTTGAACTGGGACACCGGGGAGCTGTTTTTT.

This clonotype was detected ten times or more. The chain employs TRBV5-1 and TRBJ1-1, with 8 positions matching TRBD1. CDR3 length: 15 residues. Germline V gives CDR1 SGHRS, CDR2 YFSETQ. V shed 1 base, J shed 1 base, and the junction held 3 bases outside the gene matches. Here the CDR3 reads CASSLSGTGNTEAFF. Written as DNA, the CDR3 is TGCGCCAGCAGCTTGTCTGGGACAGGGAACACTGAAGCTTTCTTT.

The V gene is TRBV28, the J gene TRBJ2-2; 7 nucleotides match TRBD2. The V gene's germline CDR1 is MDHEN and CDR2 SYDVKM. After removal of 6 bases from V and 6 bases from J, the junction contained 4 bases not matched to a gene. The CDR3 runs 13 residues. The CDR3 bases are TGTGCCAGCAGGGGGGGGTCGCCCGGGGAGCTGTTTTTT. Protein product: CASRGGSPGELFF.

The chain uses TRBV20-1 and TRBJ1-1; D is perhaps TRBD1 (5 bases). This CDR3 has 14 amino acids. The ends were cut back, 0 bases at V and 4 bases at J, with 12 bases in the middle. Germline V CDR1 and CDR2: DFQATT, SNEGSKA (reference sequence). In DNA, the CDR3 is TGCAGTGCTAGAGATAGGGACCGGGGCACTGAAGCTTTCTTT. It yields the protein CSARDRDRGTEAFF.

This clonotype was recorded at least ten times. The CDR3 DNA follows: TGTGCCAGCAGCTTGGACCGCACAGATACGCAGTATTTT. It specifies CASSLDRTDTQYF. This sequence joins TRBV7-2 and TRBJ2-3; D gene uncertain. Deletions cut 3 bases from V and 1 base from J, with 5 bases between. The CDR3 is made up of 13 amino acids. Per the germline V gene, CDR1 is SGHTA and CDR2 is FQGNSA.

This clonotype was observed at least ten times. The chain carries TRBV27 and TRBJ2-6; D gene unclear. The CDR3 runs 16 residues. With 2 bases removed from V and 4 bases from J, the gap between germline ends came to 12 bases. From germline, CDR1 is MNHEY and CDR2 SMNVEV (reference sequence). The CDR3 region is CASSLISGYGANVLTF. CDR3 nucleotides: TGTGCCAGCAGTTTAATCTCAGGTTACGGGGCCAACGTCCTGACTTTC.

At least ten counts were recorded for this clonotype. The rearrangement joins TRBV18 to TRBJ2-1; no firm D call. The germline V and J ends were trimmed by 0 bases and 6 bases, with 12 bases remaining between them. Germline V gene data show CDR1 as KGHSH and CDR2 as LQKENI. CDR3 length equals 15 residues. The CDR3 region has the DNA TGTGCCAGCTCACCACCGGGAACAGCCTTCAATGAGCAGTTCTTC. Residues: CASSPPGTAFNEQFF.

In this sample, this clonotype turned up many times. The gene calls are TRBV5-1 and TRBJ2-7, with D possibly called TRBD1 or TRBD2 (5 bases each). The germline CDR1 and CDR2 sequences are SGHRS and YFSETQ. This CDR3 spans 14 amino acids. Trimming left V 0 bases short and J 0 bases short, with 7 bases between. CDR3 in amino acids: CASSLGGTSYEQYF. CDR3 in DNA: TGCGCCAGCAGCTTGGGGGGGACCTCCTACGAGCAGTACTTC.

This clonotype was observed a few times. The chain combines TRBV11-2 with TRBJ2-2, with unresolved D. The CDR3 spans 18 residues. V shed 3 bases and J shed 4 bases, with 21 bases lying between them. CDR1 and CDR2 from the germline V gene are SGHAT and FQNNGV. CDR3 bases: TGTGCCAGCAGCTTCGGCCCCGCACGGCCCGGTTTCACCGGGGAGCTGTTTTTT. Amino acid sequence: CASSFGPARPGFTGELFF.